This T cell receptor beta chain was identified in a study of blood T cell repertoires in COVID-19. Germline lookup yields CDR1 MNHEY and CDR2 SVGAGI. Germline trimming cut 4 bases from V and 7 bases from J; bases unmatched to any gene: 1. CDR3 length: 14 residues. This table comes from immunoSEQ multiplex PCR, and its TCRdb copy is limited to in-frame clones, with some not included. The data show tens of thousands of clones, approximately 90% seen once. The sequence derives from a woman aged 60 to 75 with active COVID-19. Material: peripheral blood. This rearrangement joins TRBV6-5 to TRBJ1-6; 10 bases are shared with TRBD1. The CDR3 region is CASSLGQGNSPLHF. DNA of the CDR3: TGTGCCAGCAGTTTGGGACAGGGGAATTCACCCCTCCACTTT.